The clone carrying this T cell receptor (beta chain) was seen more than once but under ten times. Its target is unknown. The CDR3 totals 15 residues. V lost 1 base and J lost 4, with 14 bases in between. Per germline, CDR1 SGHVS and CDR2 FQNEAQ. MiXCR, applied by TCRdb to the reads, yields one record per CDR3 protein. The data hold roughly 54,000 distinct CDR3 sequences, with 33% observed a single time. These data come from a study of T cell repertoires in cytomegalovirus infection. The chain uses TRBV7-8 and TRBJ2-7, with D tentatively TRBD1 or TRBD2 (5 bases each). Sequences were obtained from PBMCs, sequenced either directly or after in vitro stimulation (not recorded which). This clonotype was sampled from a human donor in good health (CMV status not recorded). Some clones in this sample may be carry-over from other donors' samples. As DNA, the CDR3 is TGTGCCAGCAGCTTAGGTTCGATTGGGGGATACGAGCAGTACTTC. This translates into CASSLGSIGGYEQYF.